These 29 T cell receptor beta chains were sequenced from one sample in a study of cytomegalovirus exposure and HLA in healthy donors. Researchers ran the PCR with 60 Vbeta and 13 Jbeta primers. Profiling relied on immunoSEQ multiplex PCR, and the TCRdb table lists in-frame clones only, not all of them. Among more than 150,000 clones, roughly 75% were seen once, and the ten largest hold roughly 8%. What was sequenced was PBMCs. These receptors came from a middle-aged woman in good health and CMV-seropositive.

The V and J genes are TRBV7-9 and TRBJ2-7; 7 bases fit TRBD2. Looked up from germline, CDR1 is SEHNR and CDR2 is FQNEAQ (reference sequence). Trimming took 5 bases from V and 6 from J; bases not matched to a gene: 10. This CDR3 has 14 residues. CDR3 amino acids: CASSLELARGEQYF. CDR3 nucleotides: TGTGCCAGCAGCCTCGAACTAGCGAGAGGCGAGCAGTACTTC.

As DNA, the CDR3 is TGTGCCTGCCGGGGACAGCTCTCCTACGAGCAGTACTTC. This codes for CACRGQLSYEQYF. The rearrangement links TRBV2 to TRBJ2-7; 7 nucleotides agree with TRBD1. This CDR3 region has 13 residues. V dropped 11 bases and J dropped 0; count of bases not matched to a gene: 7. From germline, CDR1 is SNHLY and CDR2 FYNNEI.

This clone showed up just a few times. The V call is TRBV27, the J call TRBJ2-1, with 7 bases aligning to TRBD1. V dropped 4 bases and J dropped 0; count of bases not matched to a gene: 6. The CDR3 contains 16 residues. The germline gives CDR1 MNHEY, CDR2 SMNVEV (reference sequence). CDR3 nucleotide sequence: TGTGCCAGCAGTTCCGACAGGGCTAGCTCCTACAATGAGCAGTTCTTC. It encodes CASSSDRASSYNEQFF.

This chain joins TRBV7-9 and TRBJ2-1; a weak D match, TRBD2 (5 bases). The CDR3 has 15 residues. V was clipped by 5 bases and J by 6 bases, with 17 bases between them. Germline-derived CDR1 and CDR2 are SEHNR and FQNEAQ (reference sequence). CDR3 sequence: CASSPTRGALNEQFF. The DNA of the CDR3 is TGTGCCAGCAGCCCTACTAGAGGCGCCCTCAATGAGCAGTTCTTC.

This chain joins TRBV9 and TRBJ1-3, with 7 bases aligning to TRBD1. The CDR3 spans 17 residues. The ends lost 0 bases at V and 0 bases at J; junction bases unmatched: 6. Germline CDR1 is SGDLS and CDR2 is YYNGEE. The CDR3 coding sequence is TGTGCCAGCAGCGTAGACGGACAGGCAAACTCTGGAAACACCATATATTTT. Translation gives CASSVDGQANSGNTIYF.

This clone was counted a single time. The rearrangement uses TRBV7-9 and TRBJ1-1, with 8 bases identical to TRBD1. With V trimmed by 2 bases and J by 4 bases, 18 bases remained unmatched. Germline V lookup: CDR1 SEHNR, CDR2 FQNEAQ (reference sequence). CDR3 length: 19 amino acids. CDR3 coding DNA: TGTGCCAGCAGCTTACCCGGCCGGGACAGGCATTTCGGTGGCACTGAAGCTTTCTTT. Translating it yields CASSLPGRDRHFGGTEAFF. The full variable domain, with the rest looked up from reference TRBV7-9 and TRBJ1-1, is DTGVSQNPRHKITKRGQNVTFRCDPISEHNRLYWYRQTLGQGPEFLTYFQNEAQLEKSRLLSDRFSAERPKGSFSTLEIQRTEQGDSAMYLCASSLPGRDRHFGGTEAFFGQGTRLTVV.

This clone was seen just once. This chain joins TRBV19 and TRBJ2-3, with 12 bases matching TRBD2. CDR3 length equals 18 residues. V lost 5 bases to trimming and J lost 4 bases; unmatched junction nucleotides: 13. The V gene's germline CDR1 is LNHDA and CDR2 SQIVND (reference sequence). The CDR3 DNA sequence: TGTGCCAGTAGTCAAGTGGCTAGCGGGAGGGATAGCGCAGATACGCAGTATTTT. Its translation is CASSQVASGRDSADTQYF.

CDR3 in amino acids: CASSAVISGSLGNEQFF. The CDR3 coding sequence is TGTGCCAGCAGCGCCGTTATCAGCGGGAGTTTGGGGAATGAGCAGTTCTTC. The chain has TRBV7-9 and TRBJ2-1, with 8 bases matching TRBD2. The CDR3 runs to 17 residues. Looked up from germline, CDR1 is SEHNR and CDR2 is FQNEAQ (reference sequence). V lost 5 bases to trimming and J lost 7 bases; unmatched junction nucleotides: 16. The whole variable domain, remainder taken from reference TRBV7-9 and TRBJ2-1, is DTGVSQNPRHKITKRGQNVTFRCDPISEHNRLYWYRQTLGQGPEFLTYFQNEAQLEKSRLLSDRFSAERPKGSFSTLEIQRTEQGDSAMYLCASSAVISGSLGNEQFFGPGTRLTVL.

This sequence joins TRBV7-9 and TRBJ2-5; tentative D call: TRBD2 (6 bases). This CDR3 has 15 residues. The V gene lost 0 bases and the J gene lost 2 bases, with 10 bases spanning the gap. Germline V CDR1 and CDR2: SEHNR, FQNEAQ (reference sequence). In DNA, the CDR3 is TGTGCCAGCAGCTTAGCGCTCGGGGGACAAGAGACCCAGTACTTC. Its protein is CASSLALGGQETQYF.

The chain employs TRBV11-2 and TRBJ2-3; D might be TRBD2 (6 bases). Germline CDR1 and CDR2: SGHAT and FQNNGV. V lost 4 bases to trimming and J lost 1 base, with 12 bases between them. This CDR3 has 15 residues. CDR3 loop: CASSSAGWGTDTQYF. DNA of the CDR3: TGTGCCAGCAGCTCGGCGGGATGGGGCACAGATACGCAGTATTTT.

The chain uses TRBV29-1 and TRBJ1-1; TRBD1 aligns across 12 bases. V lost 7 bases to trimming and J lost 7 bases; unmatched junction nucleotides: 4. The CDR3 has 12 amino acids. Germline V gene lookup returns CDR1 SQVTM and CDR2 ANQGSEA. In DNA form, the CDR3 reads TGCAGCGGGGGGACAGGGGGCGGTGAAGCTTTCTTT. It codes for CSGGTGGGEAFF.

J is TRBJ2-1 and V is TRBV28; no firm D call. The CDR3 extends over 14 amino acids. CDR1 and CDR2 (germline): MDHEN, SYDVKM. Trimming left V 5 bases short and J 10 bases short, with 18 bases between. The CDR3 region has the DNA TGTGCCAGCAGTCCTTTGGGCCCTGAACACGAGCAGTTCTTC. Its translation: CASSPLGPEHEQFF.

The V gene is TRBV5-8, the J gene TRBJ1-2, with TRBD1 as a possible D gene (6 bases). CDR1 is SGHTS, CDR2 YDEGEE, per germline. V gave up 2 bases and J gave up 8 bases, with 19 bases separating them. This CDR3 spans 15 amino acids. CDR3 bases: TGTGCCAGCAGCTTAAATCGACAGGCCGCTGGGGGCTACACCTTC. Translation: CASSLNRQAAGGYTF.

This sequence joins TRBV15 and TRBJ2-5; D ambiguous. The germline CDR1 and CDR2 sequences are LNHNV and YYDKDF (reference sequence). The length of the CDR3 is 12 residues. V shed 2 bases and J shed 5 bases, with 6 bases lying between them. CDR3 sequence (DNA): TGTGCCACCAGCAGAAACGGTGAGACCCAGTACTTC. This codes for CATSRNGETQYF. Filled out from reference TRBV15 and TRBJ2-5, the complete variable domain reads DAMVIQNPRYQVTQFGKPVTLSCSQTLNHNVMYWYQQKSSQAPKLLFHYYDKDFNNEADTPDNFQSRRPNTSFCFLDIRSPGLGDTAMYLCATSRNGETQYFGPGTRLLVL.

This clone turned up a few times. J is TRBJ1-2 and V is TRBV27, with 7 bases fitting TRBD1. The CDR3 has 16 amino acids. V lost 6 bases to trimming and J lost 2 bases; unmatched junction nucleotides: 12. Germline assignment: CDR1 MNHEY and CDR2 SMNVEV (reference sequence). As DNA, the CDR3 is TGTGCCAGCAGCCTTATGGCCCTGACAGGGAACTATGGCTACACCTTC. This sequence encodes CASSLMALTGNYGYTF.

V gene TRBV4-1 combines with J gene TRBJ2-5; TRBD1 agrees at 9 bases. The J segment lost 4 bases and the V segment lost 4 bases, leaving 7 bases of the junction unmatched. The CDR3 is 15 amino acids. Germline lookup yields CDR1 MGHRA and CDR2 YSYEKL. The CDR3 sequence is CASSRRQGVGETQYF. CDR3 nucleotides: TGCGCCAGCAGCCGACGACAGGGGGTTGGAGAGACCCAGTACTTC.

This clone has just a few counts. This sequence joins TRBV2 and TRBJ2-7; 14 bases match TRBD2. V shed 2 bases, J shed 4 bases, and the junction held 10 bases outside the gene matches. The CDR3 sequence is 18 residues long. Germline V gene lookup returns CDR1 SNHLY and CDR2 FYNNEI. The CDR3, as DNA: TGTGCCAGCAGTGAATCCGGGACTAGCGGGAGCGGGTATTACGAGCAGTACTTC. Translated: CASSESGTSGSGYYEQYF. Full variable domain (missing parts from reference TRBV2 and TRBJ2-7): EPEVTQTPSHQVTQMGQEVILRCVPISNHLYFYWYRQILGQKVEFLVSFYNNEISEKSEIFDDQFSVERPDGSNFTLKIRSTKLEDSAMYFCASSESGTSGSGYYEQYFGPGTRLTVT.

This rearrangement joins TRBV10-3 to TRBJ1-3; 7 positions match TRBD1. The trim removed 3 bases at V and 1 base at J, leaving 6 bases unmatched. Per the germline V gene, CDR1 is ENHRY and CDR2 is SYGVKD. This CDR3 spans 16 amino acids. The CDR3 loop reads CAISEAPGGSGNTIYF. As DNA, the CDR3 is TGTGCCATCAGTGAAGCTCCAGGGGGTTCTGGAAACACCATATATTTT.

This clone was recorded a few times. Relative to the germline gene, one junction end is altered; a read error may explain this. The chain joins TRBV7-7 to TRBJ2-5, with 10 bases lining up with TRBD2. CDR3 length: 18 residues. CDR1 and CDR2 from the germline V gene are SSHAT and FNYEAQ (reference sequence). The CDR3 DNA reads TGTGCTAGCAGCTTAGGAGGGGTAGCGGGAGGCGTAGCTGAGACCCAGTACTTC. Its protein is CASSLGGVAGGVAETQYF.

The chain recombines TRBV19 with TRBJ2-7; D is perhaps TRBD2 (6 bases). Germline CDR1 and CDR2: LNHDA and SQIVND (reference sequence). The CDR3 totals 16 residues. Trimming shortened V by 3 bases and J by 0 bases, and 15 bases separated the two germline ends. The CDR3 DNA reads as TGTGCCAGTAGTATTTCAGCGGGCTATAGCTCCTACGAGCAGTACTTC. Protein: CASSISAGYSSYEQYF.

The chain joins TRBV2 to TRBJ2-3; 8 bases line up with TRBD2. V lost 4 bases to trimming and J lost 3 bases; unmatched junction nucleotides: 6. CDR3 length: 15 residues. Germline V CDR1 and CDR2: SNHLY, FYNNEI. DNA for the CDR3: TGTGCCAGCAGTGTTGGTAGCGGGAATACAGATACGCAGTATTTT. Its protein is CASSVGSGNTDTQYF.

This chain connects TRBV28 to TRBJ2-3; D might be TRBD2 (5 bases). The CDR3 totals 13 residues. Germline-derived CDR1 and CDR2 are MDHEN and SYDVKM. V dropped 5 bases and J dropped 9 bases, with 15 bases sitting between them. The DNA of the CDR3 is TGTGCCAGCAGTACCGGGAACCCGGGGACGCAGTATTTT. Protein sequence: CASSTGNPGTQYF. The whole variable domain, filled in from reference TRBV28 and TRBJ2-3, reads DVKVTQSSRYLVKRTGEKVFLECVQDMDHENMFWYRQDPGLGLRLIYFSYDVKMKEKGDIPEGYSVSREKKERFSLILESASTNQTSMYLCASSTGNPGTQYFGPGTRLTVL.

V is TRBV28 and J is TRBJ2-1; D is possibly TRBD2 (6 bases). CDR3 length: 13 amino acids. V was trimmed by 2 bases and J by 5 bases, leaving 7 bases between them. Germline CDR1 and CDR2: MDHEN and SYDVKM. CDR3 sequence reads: CASSLGGDNEQFF. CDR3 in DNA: TGTGCCAGCAGTTTAGGAGGGGACAATGAGCAGTTCTTC.

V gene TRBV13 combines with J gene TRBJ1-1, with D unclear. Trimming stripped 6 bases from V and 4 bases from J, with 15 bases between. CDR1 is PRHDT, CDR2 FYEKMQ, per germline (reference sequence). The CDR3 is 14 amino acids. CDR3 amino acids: CASRDSVGITEAFF. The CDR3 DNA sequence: TGTGCCAGCAGAGATAGCGTCGGAATCACTGAAGCTTTCTTT.

The DNA of the CDR3 is TGCGCCAGCAGCCAAGATGGAGGACAGGGAGTGCGTGGCTACACCTTC. It translates to CASSQDGGQGVRGYTF. This chain uses TRBV4-1 with TRBJ1-2; 8 bases are a match to TRBD1. V trimming: 0 bases; J trimming: 7 bases; junction bases outside the gene matches: 10. Germline-derived CDR1 and CDR2 are MGHRA and YSYEKL. The CDR3 consists of 16 residues.

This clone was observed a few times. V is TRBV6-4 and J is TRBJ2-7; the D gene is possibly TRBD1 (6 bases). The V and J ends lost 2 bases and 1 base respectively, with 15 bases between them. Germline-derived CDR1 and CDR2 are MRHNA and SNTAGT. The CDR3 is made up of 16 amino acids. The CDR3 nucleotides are TGTGCCAGCAGTGACCACGGGACAAAAGCTTCCTACGAGCAGTACTTC. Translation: CASSDHGTKASYEQYF.

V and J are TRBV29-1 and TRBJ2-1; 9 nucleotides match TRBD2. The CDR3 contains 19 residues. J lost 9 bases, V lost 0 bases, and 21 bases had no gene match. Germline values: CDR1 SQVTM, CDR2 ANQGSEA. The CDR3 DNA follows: TGCAGCGTTGAAGATCAGGTTTTAGTCGGAACTAGCGGGCTTGGTGAGCAGTTCTTC. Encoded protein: CSVEDQVLVGTSGLGEQFF.

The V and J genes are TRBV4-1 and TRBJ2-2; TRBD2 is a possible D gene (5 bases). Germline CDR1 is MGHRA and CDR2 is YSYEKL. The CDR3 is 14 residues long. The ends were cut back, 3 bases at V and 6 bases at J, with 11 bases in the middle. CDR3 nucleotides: TGCGCCAGCAGCCACGTTCTAGCTCCCGGGGAGCTGTTTTTT. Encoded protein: CASSHVLAPGELFF.

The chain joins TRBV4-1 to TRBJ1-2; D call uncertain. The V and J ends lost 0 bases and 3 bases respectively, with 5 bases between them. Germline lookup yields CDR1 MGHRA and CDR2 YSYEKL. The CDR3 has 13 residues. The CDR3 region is CASSQDQYYGYTF. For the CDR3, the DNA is TGCGCCAGCAGCCAAGACCAGTACTATGGCTACACCTTC.